This T cell receptor (beta chain) is drawn from a study of vaccination effects on CD4 cells after COVID-19. Study outcomes and limitations: Clones arising from infection and from vaccination showed marked clonal contraction late after vaccination. The study had few convalescent patients and no early post-infection timepoints.

A note on this clone: Its antigen is currently unknown.

The CDR3 is 17 amino acids. Per germline, CDR1 SGHKS and CDR2 YYEKEE (reference sequence). The J segment lost 7 bases and the V segment lost 4 bases, leaving 17 bases of the junction unmatched. Produced via immunoSEQ multiplex PCR; TCRdb's table is partial and in-frame only. The sample lists 73,000 or so clones; around 76% were seen once. With the ViraFEST assay, the study expanded antigen-specific CD4+ T cells using viral peptide pools, then sequenced them. Cells that had been cultured for approximately eleven days were the source of isolated CD4+ T cells. The healthy vaccine recipients, who had no prior SARS-CoV-2 infection, showed negative nucleocapsid antibodies. IL-2 at 8 to 10 IU/ml and peptides at about 10 ug/ml were added to cultured PBMC, approximately 1.9 million per well. Half the medium was replaced with IL-2 medium on days 3 and 7.

The rearrangement uses TRBV5-5 and TRBJ2-1, with 7 nucleotides matching TRBD2. The sequence was collected from a human donor who received a COVID-19 vaccine. Material: CD4+ T cells from PBMCs cultured with SARS-CoV-2 spike peptides, obtained before COVID-19 vaccination. The DNA of the CDR3 is TGTGCCAGCAGCAACGACCTCGTGGGGGGGTGGAATAATGAGCAGTTCTTC. It translates to CASSNDLVGGWNNEQFF.